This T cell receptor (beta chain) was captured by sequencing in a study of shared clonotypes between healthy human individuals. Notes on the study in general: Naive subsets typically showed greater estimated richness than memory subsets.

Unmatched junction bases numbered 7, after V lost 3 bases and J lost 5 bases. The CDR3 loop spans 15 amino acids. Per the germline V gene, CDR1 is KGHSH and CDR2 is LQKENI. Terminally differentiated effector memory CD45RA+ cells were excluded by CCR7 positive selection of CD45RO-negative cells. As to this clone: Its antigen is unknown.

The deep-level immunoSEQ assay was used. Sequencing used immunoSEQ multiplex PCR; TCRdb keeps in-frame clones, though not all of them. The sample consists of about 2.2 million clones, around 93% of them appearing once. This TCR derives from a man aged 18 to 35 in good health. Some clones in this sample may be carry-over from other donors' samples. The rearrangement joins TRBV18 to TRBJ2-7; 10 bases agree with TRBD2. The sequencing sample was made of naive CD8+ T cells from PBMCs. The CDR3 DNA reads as TGTGCCAGCTCACCGACTAGCGGGTCTCCCAACGAGCAGTACTTC. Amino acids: CASSPTSGSPNEQYF.